A single sample is the source of the 31 T cell receptor beta chains below, sequenced in a study of cytomegalovirus exposure and HLA in healthy donors. Primers for the PCR totalled 60 Vbeta and 13 Jbeta. Produced via immunoSEQ multiplex PCR; TCRdb's table is partial and in-frame only. The sample consists of 180,000 or so clones, 77% of them appearing once. Sequenced material: PBMCs. The receptor source for this set is a young man in good health and CMV-seronegative.

This chain connects TRBV6-5 to TRBJ2-1; TRBD2 might be the D (6 bases). Germline loops: CDR1 MNHEY, CDR2 SVGAGI. With 5 bases removed from V and 0 bases from J, the gap between germline ends came to 11 bases. The CDR3 is 15 amino acids. The CDR3 bases are TGTGCCAGCAGTCAGCGGGTTAGCTCCTACAATGAGCAGTTCTTC. Translating gives CASSQRVSSYNEQFF.

CDR3 region: CASSQLGGRGEHGYTF. The CDR3 DNA reads TGTGCCAGCAGTCAACTGGGGGGCAGGGGGGAGCATGGCTACACCTTC. This chain links TRBV6-6 with TRBJ1-2; TRBD1 matches at 7 bases. The germline V gene has CDR1 MNHNY and CDR2 SVGAGI (reference sequence). The CDR3 spans 16 residues. V was pared by 5 bases and J by 6 bases, with 15 bases of the junction left unmatched.

This clone has a single count. The rearrangement uses TRBV21-1 and TRBJ2-5; TRBD1 reflects the table's D call only, with no check against the DNA. TRBV21-1 counts as a pseudogene. The CDR3 extends over 13 amino acids. The CDR3 reads CASSIHSGETQYF. The DNA of the CDR3 is TGTGCCAGCAGCATCCACTCAGGGGAGACCCAGTACTTC.

A word on this clone: The junction differs from germline at one of its ends, possibly a read error. The rearrangement joins TRBV7-7 to TRBJ2-5, with D perhaps TRBD1 (6 bases). The CDR3 sequence is 16 residues long. The germline CDR1 and CDR2 sequences are SSHAT and FNYEAQ (reference sequence). The CDR3 DNA sequence: TGTGCTAGCAGCTTAGCATCCGACAGGAACCAAGAGACCCAGTACTTC. Its translation is CASSLASDRNQETQYF.

This clone was counted a single time. The J gene is TRBJ2-7, the V gene TRBV18; weak D call: TRBD1 (5 bases). The V end lost 1 base, the J end lost 6 bases, and 19 bases lay between the germline ends. CDR1 is KGHSH, CDR2 LQKENI, per germline. The CDR3 spans 16 residues. The CDR3 loop reads CASSPRNQGVRVEQYF. CDR3 nucleotides: TGTGCCAGCTCACCACGAAATCAGGGCGTAAGAGTCGAGCAGTACTTC.

The chain joins TRBV19 to TRBJ2-1, with TRBD2 as a possible D gene (5 bases). The germline V gene has CDR1 LNHDA and CDR2 SQIVND (reference sequence). The CDR3 sequence is 14 residues long. V was cut by 3 bases and J by 6 bases, with 12 bases left in between. The CDR3 is CASSIWRFGNEQFF. CDR3 sequence (DNA): TGTGCCAGTAGTATCTGGAGGTTTGGCAATGAGCAGTTCTTC.

CDR3 loop: CASSDRASGVLEQFF. CDR3 sequence (DNA): TGTGCCAGCAGCGATAGAGCTAGCGGGGTTTTGGAGCAGTTCTTC. The V and J genes are TRBV2 and TRBJ2-1; 9 nucleotides line up with TRBD2. Germline-derived CDR1 and CDR2 are SNHLY and FYNNEI. V was pared by 6 bases and J by 10 bases, with 13 bases of the junction left unmatched. CDR3 length equals 15 residues.

This rearrangement joins TRBV6-5 to TRBJ1-2; D is unclear. V lost 2 bases to trimming and J lost 2 bases, with 12 bases between them. Germline CDR1 reads MNHEY; CDR2 reads SVGAGI. This CDR3 is built from 15 residues. The CDR3 here is CASSYTYFGNYGYTF. The CDR3 DNA follows: TGTGCCAGCAGTTACACTTACTTCGGGAACTATGGCTACACCTTC.

This clone has a handful of counts. The chain joins TRBV11-3 to TRBJ1-1; no clear D. Trimming shortened V by 4 bases and J by 2 bases, and 11 bases separated the two germline ends. Germline assignment: CDR1 SGHNT and CDR2 YENEEA. This CDR3 has 14 residues. CDR3 sequence (DNA): TGTGCCAGCAGCTCGGAGGGCAGAAACACTGAAGCTTTCTTT. This encodes CASSSEGRNTEAFF.

The V and J genes are TRBV5-1 and TRBJ1-2; possibly TRBD1 for D (5 bases). Germline V gives CDR1 SGHRS, CDR2 YFSETQ. There are 14 residues in the CDR3. V was clipped by 1 base and J by 4 bases, with 11 bases between them. The CDR3: CASSLLTGGYGYTF. In DNA, the CDR3 is TGCGCCAGCAGCTTGTTGACCGGGGGCTATGGCTACACCTTC. Supplemented by reference TRBV5-1 and TRBJ1-2, the full variable domain reads KAGVTQTPRYLIKTRGQQVTLSCSPISGHRSVSWYQQTPGQGLQFLFEYFSETQRNKGNFPGRFSGRQFSNSRSEMNVSTLELGDSALYLCASSLLTGGYGYTFGSGTRLTVV.

This clone was observed a handful of times. This rearrangement joins TRBV21-1 to TRBJ2-2; no DNA check was done on the table's D call, TRBD2. TRBV21-1 is a listed pseudogene. The CDR3 extends over 15 amino acids. The CDR3 loop reads CASSGLVCFTGELFF. CDR3 in DNA: TGTGCCAGCAGTGGACTAGTTTGTTTCACCGGGGAGCTGTTTTTT.

The chain is built from TRBV7-9 and TRBJ1-6; a weak D match, TRBD1 (6 bases). CDR3 length equals 15 residues. Germline V CDR1 and CDR2: SEHNR, FQNEAQ (reference sequence). The V gene lost 5 bases and the J gene lost 7 bases, with 15 bases spanning the gap. The CDR3 region has the DNA TGTGCCAGCAGCCTCAGGGGCTTAGGCAATTCACCCCTCCACTTT. Protein: CASSLRGLGNSPLHF.

This clone was recorded once. The chain combines TRBV14 with TRBJ2-3, with 7 bases fitting TRBD1. Unmatched junction bases numbered 5, after V lost 1 base and J lost 4 bases. The V gene's germline CDR1 is SGHDN and CDR2 FVKESK. This CDR3 has 15 amino acids. DNA of the CDR3: TGTGCCAGCAGCCAAGTGTGGGACAGCCCAGATACGCAGTATTTT. Translation: CASSQVWDSPDTQYF.

This clone was seen once. The rearrangement links TRBV30 to TRBJ2-1; 10 nucleotides match TRBD2. The CDR3 length is 15 residues. The germline gives CDR1 GTSNPN, CDR2 SVGIG (reference sequence). Unmatched junction bases numbered 4, after V lost 5 bases and J lost 0 bases. CDR3 loop: CAWASGSYSYNEQFF. The CDR3, as DNA: TGTGCCTGGGCTAGCGGGAGTTACTCCTACAATGAGCAGTTCTTC.

The count of this clone is one. The V gene is TRBV10-3, the J gene TRBJ1-5; 7 positions match TRBD1. CDR1 and CDR2 (germline): ENHRY, SYGVKD. The CDR3 consists of 19 residues. The V and J ends lost 3 bases and 2 bases, in that order; junction bases with no gene match: 16. The chain's CDR3 is CAISDVGTAFTLGNQPQHF. The DNA for the CDR3 is TGTGCCATCAGTGATGTAGGGACAGCTTTTACCCTAGGCAATCAGCCCCAGCATTTT.

The V gene is TRBV5-1, the J gene TRBJ1-2, with a tentative D call TRBD1 (6 bases). Germline CDR1 SGHRS, CDR2 YFSETQ. The V end was cut by 0 bases, the J end by 4 bases, with 10 bases between. CDR3 length equals 14 residues. The CDR3 reads CASSLEGGGYGYTF. Here the CDR3 DNA reads TGCGCCAGCAGCTTGGAGGGGGGGGGCTATGGCTACACCTTC.

V is TRBV7-9 and J is TRBJ2-2; 10 bases are shared with TRBD1. V dropped 6 bases and J dropped 4; count of bases not matched to a gene: 8. This CDR3 has 16 amino acids. Germline values: CDR1 SEHNR, CDR2 FQNEAQ (reference sequence). CDR3 loop: CASRVGQGESTGELFF. CDR3 DNA: TGTGCCAGCAGAGTAGGACAGGGGGAGAGCACCGGGGAGCTGTTTTTT. Drawing the rest from reference TRBV7-9 and TRBJ2-2, the complete variable domain is DTGVSQNPRHKITKRGQNVTFRCDPISEHNRLYWYRQTLGQGPEFLTYFQNEAQLEKSRLLSDRFSAERPKGSFSTLEIQRTEQGDSAMYLCASRVGQGESTGELFFGEGSRLTVL.

This sequence joins TRBV9 and TRBJ2-3, with D possibly matching TRBD1 (5 bases). The CDR3 loop spans 13 amino acids. Per the germline V gene, CDR1 is SGDLS and CDR2 is YYNGEE. The V gene lost 3 bases and the J gene lost 5 bases, with 10 bases spanning the gap. CDR3 DNA: TGTGCCAGCAGCGGCTCAGGGATAGATACGCAGTATTTT. It translates to CASSGSGIDTQYF.

The rearrangement joins TRBV30 to TRBJ1-3; TRBD1 is a possible D gene (6 bases). From germline, CDR1 is GTSNPN and CDR2 SVGIG (reference sequence). Trimming removed 7 bases from V and 0 bases from J, with 10 bases in between. This CDR3 has 13 residues. The CDR3 sequence: CASTGSSGNTIYF. CDR3 bases: TGTGCCTCTACAGGGAGCTCTGGAAACACCATATATTTT.

V usage is TRBV25-1 and J usage is TRBJ2-1; 10 bases line up with TRBD2. Trimming took 4 bases from V and 5 from J; bases not matched to a gene: 8. Germline V CDR1 and CDR2: MGHDK, SYGVNS. This CDR3 contains 16 residues. CDR3 sequence reads: CASSARTSGVDNEQFF. The CDR3 DNA reads TGTGCCAGCAGTGCCAGGACTAGCGGAGTTGACAATGAGCAGTTCTTC.

The rearrangement uses TRBV6-5 and TRBJ1-6, with D possibly matching TRBD1 (6 bases). The CDR3 has 15 residues. Germline CDR1 reads MNHEY; CDR2 reads SVGAGI. Trimming removed 5 bases at V and 8 bases at J, with 16 bases between. The CDR3 region is CASSRGGRWDSPLHF. The CDR3 DNA reads TGTGCCAGCAGTAGGGGGGGGCGCTGGGATTCACCCCTCCACTTT.

There are a few counts of this clone. Within the sample, other DNA sequences also encode this same CDR3. The V call is TRBV4-3, the J call TRBJ2-2; unclear D gene. This CDR3 has 14 residues. V was pared by 0 bases and J by 4 bases, with 6 bases between. Looked up from germline, CDR1 is LGHNA and CDR2 is YSLEER. This CDR3 reads CASSQDRGTGELFF. CDR3 bases: TGCGCCAGCAGCCAAGATCGAGGCACCGGGGAGCTGTTTTTT.

This clone occurred a few times. V usage is TRBV5-1 and J usage is TRBJ2-1; TRBD1 matches at 7 bases. The ends lost 4 bases at V and 6 bases at J; junction bases unmatched: 4. Germline-derived CDR1 and CDR2 are SGHRS and YFSETQ. The CDR3 is made up of 13 amino acids. In DNA, the CDR3 is TGCGCCAGCAGCGTGCGGACAGGCAATGAGCAGTTCTTC. Translation: CASSVRTGNEQFF.

The count of this clone is one. The V gene is TRBV19, the J gene TRBJ1-5, with D possibly being TRBD1 (6 bases). The V gene lost 6 bases and the J gene lost 4 bases, with 10 bases spanning the gap. CDR1 and CDR2 (germline): LNHDA, SQIVND (reference sequence). The CDR3 covers 13 residues. The CDR3 spells CASSRGQNQPQHF. The DNA for the CDR3 is TGTGCCAGTAGCAGAGGACAGAATCAGCCCCAGCATTTT. Full variable domain (rest looked up from reference TRBV19 and TRBJ1-5): DGGITQSPKYLFRKEGQNVTLSCEQNLNHDAMYWYRQDPGQGLRLIYYSQIVNDFQKGDIAEGYSVSREKKESFPLTVTSAQKNPTAFYLCASSRGQNQPQHFGDGTRLSIL.

For the CDR3, the DNA is TGTGCCAGCAGCCAACGGGGGGGCGCGAACTATGGCTACACCTTC. As protein: CASSQRGGANYGYTF. The chain joins TRBV11-2 to TRBJ1-2, with a weak D call TRBD1 (6 bases). Deletions cut 5 bases from V and 2 bases from J, with 15 bases between. The germline V gene has CDR1 SGHAT and CDR2 FQNNGV. CDR3 length equals 15 residues.

V gene TRBV7-9 combines with J gene TRBJ2-1; 9 nucleotides match TRBD2. CDR1 and CDR2 (germline): SEHNR, FQNEAQ (reference sequence). J gave up 4 bases and V 5 bases, and 6 bases lay outside the gene matches. The CDR3 extends over 15 amino acids. CDR3 DNA: TGTGCCAGCAGCCCAGATAGCGGGGGTTACAATGAGCAGTTCTTC. It encodes CASSPDSGGYNEQFF.

The rearrangement joins TRBV19 to TRBJ2-3; D is uncertain. Germline V CDR1 and CDR2: LNHDA, SQIVND (reference sequence). The CDR3 loop spans 14 amino acids. Deletions cut 5 bases from V and 6 bases from J, with 15 bases between. CDR3 DNA: TGTGCCAGTAGTGATCGCGGCGTCAGCGATACGCAGTATTTT. Its translation: CASSDRGVSDTQYF.

This chain uses TRBV4-3 with TRBJ2-1; 8 positions match TRBD2. Germline V lookup: CDR1 LGHNA, CDR2 YSLEER. The V segment lost 0 bases and the J segment 7 bases; nucleotides outside the gene matches: 11. The CDR3 is made up of 17 amino acids. The CDR3 bases are TGCGCCAGCAGCCAAGACAGAACCGGGGGGGCATTAAATGAGCAGTTCTTC. It specifies CASSQDRTGGALNEQFF.

The chain is built from TRBV7-2 and TRBJ2-7; tentatively, D is TRBD2 (6 bases). V lost 1 base, J lost 5 bases, and 12 bases lay in between. The V gene's germline CDR1 is SGHTA and CDR2 FQGNSA. CDR3 size: 14 residues. The CDR3 nucleotides read TGTGCCAGCAGCTTAGGAAGCGGGCTCCACGAGCAGTACTTC. Its translation: CASSLGSGLHEQYF.

The chain couples TRBV2 to TRBJ2-3, with TRBD2 matching 10 bases. Trimming removed 2 bases from V and 2 bases from J; junction bases left unmatched: 10. The CDR3 contains 18 residues. Germline V CDR1 and CDR2: SNHLY, FYNNEI. CDR3 sequence reads: CASSEYGLAGAPTDTQYF. In DNA form, the CDR3 reads TGTGCCAGCAGTGAATACGGGCTAGCGGGAGCCCCCACAGATACGCAGTATTTT.

The chain combines TRBV5-5 with TRBJ2-6; TRBD1 agrees at 9 bases. Germline CDR1 reads SGHKS; CDR2 reads YYEKEE (reference sequence). With V trimmed by 8 bases and J by 4 bases, 10 bases remained unmatched. CDR3 length: 16 amino acids. The CDR3 here is CASTPGQGSGANVLTF. CDR3 sequence (DNA): TGTGCCAGTACTCCGGGACAGGGCTCCGGGGCCAACGTCCTGACTTTC.